Below, 27 T cell receptor delta chains from the same sample are listed, as sequenced in a study of gamma-delta chains in newborns, infants, children. TCRdb processed the reads again with the CATT caller. The table has a few thousand delta-chain clones, roughly 0.57% seen once; the top ten hold about 15%. The source material was blood. The origin of the receptors is a child who was a newborn, infant or young child, either healthy, febrile or measles-vaccinated (not recorded which).

By share, this clone counts as large. The chain carries TRDV2 and TRDJ3, with 9 bases matching TRDD3. Germline V gene sequence: CDR1 GEAIGNYY, CDR2 EKD. CDR3 length equals 17 residues. Losses at the gene ends were 0 bases for V and 4 bases for J; bases not matched to a gene: 3. CDR3: CACDTWGIEWDTRQMFF. The CDR3 DNA reads TGTGCCTGTGACACCTGGGGGATAGAATGGGACACCCGACAGATGTTTTTC.

As regards this clone: TCRdb pairs this DNA with a much larger clone's protein that differs at residue 3, likely a read error; the protein shown was translated from the DNA. The CDR3 nucleotides are TGTGCCCGTGACACCTGGGGGCTCCTCTCCTGGGACACCCGACAGATGTTTTTC. Translation: CARDTWGLLSWDTRQMFF. The chain recombines TRDV2 with TRDJ3, with 7 positions matching TRDD3. Germline CDR1 reads GEAIGNYY; CDR2 reads EKD. The CDR3 is 18 amino acids.

This clone was found a few times. A clone one base away is much larger, so this may be a read error. The CDR3 DNA is TGTGCCTGTGACCTCGAACCCCTTACTGTGGCCAATGCCAGCTCCTGGGACACCCGACAGATGTTTTTC. As protein: CACDLEPLTVANASSWDTRQMFF. This sequence joins TRDV2 and TRDJ3; no firm D call. Deletions cut 3 bases from V and 0 bases from J, with 29 bases between. The V gene's germline CDR1 is GEAIGNYY and CDR2 EKD. There are 23 residues in the CDR3.

With respect to this clone: This DNA's translation differs at residue 4 from TCRdb's protein, which comes from a much larger clone; a read error is likely, and the protein shown is translated from the DNA. The chain uses TRDV2 and TRDJ2; 9 positions agree with TRDD3. From germline, CDR1 is GEAIGNYY and CDR2 EKD. The V gene end was trimmed by 5 bases and the J gene end by 0 bases; junction bases not matched to a gene: 15. The length of the CDR3 is 19 residues. The CDR3, as DNA: TGTGCCTGTGGCCCCGTACTGGGGGACTTTTTCGCTTTGACAGCACAACTCTTCTTT. It yields the protein CACGPVLGDFFALTAQLFF.

On this clone itself: With only one base between it and a far larger clone, this is likely a read error. Other nucleotide sequences from this sample produce the same CDR3. This CDR3 reads CACDTGGYSWDTRQMFF. CDR3 DNA sequence: TGTGCCTGTGACACTGGGGGATACTCCTGGGACACCAGACAGATGTTTTTC. J is TRDJ3 and V is TRDV2, with 10 bases aligning to TRDD3. In germline, CDR1 is GEAIGNYY, CDR2 EKD. The CDR3 is 17 residues long.

With respect to this clone: A single base is all that separates this from a far larger clone, so a read error is likely. The sample contains more than one DNA sequence encoding this CDR3. The chain has TRDV2 and TRDJ3; TRDD3 agrees at 9 bases. This CDR3 has 19 amino acids. Germline loops: CDR1 GEAIGNYY, CDR2 EKD. CDR3 amino acids: CACDRAYWGSSWDTRQMFF. CDR3 DNA sequence: TGTGCCTGTGACCGAGCCTACTGGGGGAGCTCCTGGGACACCCGCCAGATGTTTTTC.

A remark on this clone: TCRdb's listed protein matches a much larger clone and diverges from this DNA's translation at residue 12, likely through a read error; the protein shown comes from the DNA. The chain is built from TRDV2 and TRDJ1; 12 bases agree with TRDD3. V dropped 3 bases and J dropped 2; count of bases not matched to a gene: 15. Looked up from germline, CDR1 is GEAIGNYY and CDR2 is EKD. The CDR3 spans 19 residues. In DNA, the CDR3 is TGTGCCTGTGACCCCGTACTGGGGGATACTCGTGCCTGGACCGATAAACTCATCTTT. Translating it yields CACDPVLGDTRAWTDKLIF.

A few counts support this clone. TCRdb pairs this DNA with a much larger clone's protein that differs at residue 4, likely a read error; the protein shown was translated from the DNA. The rearrangement joins TRDV2 to TRDJ3; 12 bases map to TRDD3. Germline V gene sequence: CDR1 GEAIGNYY, CDR2 EKD. The CDR3 sequence is 19 residues long. The CDR3 region has the DNA TGTGCCTGTGGCACCGTACTGGGGGATACTAAGGGGGACACCCGACAGATGTTTTTC. Its translation: CACGTVLGDTKGDTRQMFF.

On this clone: Translating this DNA gives a protein that differs at residue 3 from the TCRdb one, which belongs to a much larger clone; a read error is likely, and the protein shown is this translation. The rearrangement links TRDV2 to TRDJ3, with 10 bases matching TRDD3. Germline assignment: CDR1 GEAIGNYY and CDR2 EKD. The CDR3 consists of 19 residues. CDR3 bases: TGTGCCTATGACACCGTGGGGGATACCAGCTCCTGGGACACCCGACAGATGTTTTTC. It specifies CAYDTVGDTSSWDTRQMFF.

This clone was seen a handful of times. TCRdb shows a much larger clone's protein in place of this DNA's translation, and the two differ at residues 3 and 12, likely through a read error; the protein shown is translated from the DNA. The V call is TRDV2, the J call TRDJ3; the match to TRDD3 covers 9 bases. Germline CDR1 is GEAIGNYY and CDR2 is EKD. This CDR3 is built from 16 residues. The CDR3 loop reads CAWDWGSSWDTQQMFF. Written as DNA, the CDR3 is TGTGCCTGGGACTGGGGGAGCTCCTGGGACACCCAACAGATGTTTTTC.

This clone is labeled as large. At the DNA level, this CDR3 is encoded by other sequences in the same sample as well. The chain uses TRDV2 and TRDJ2, with 11 nucleotides matching TRDD3. V shed 3 bases, J shed 0 bases, and the junction held 2 bases outside the gene matches. CDR3 length: 16 residues. In germline, CDR1 is GEAIGNYY, CDR2 EKD. The CDR3 nucleotides read TGTGCCTGTGACGTACTGGGGGATACTTTGACAGCACAACTCTTCTTT. Translation: CACDVLGDTLTAQLFF.

As to this clone: TCRdb records a much larger clone's protein for this DNA, with a difference at residue 5 that likely arises from a read error; the protein given is the translation of the DNA. The chain carries TRDV2 and TRDJ3, with D possibly matching TRDD3 (6 bases). V shed 3 bases and J shed 0 bases, with 14 bases lying between them. Looked up from germline, CDR1 is GEAIGNYY and CDR2 is EKD. The length of the CDR3 is 18 residues. In DNA form, the CDR3 reads TGTGCCTGTGACGCCGGGGGACCTAGCTCCTGGGACACCCGACAGATGTTTTTC. It specifies CACDAGGPSSWDTRQMFF.

This clone was found a few times. This likely came from a read error, as a far larger clone is one base away. The sample carries other DNA sequences with the same CDR3. V is TRDV2 and J is TRDJ3; 10 bases fit TRDD3. CDR1 and CDR2 (germline): GEAIGNYY, EKD. The CDR3 is made up of 19 amino acids. CDR3 nucleotide sequence: TGTGCCTGCGACACCGTGGGGGATACCAGCTCCTGGGACACCCGACAGATGTTTTTC. It yields the protein CACDTVGDTSSWDTRQMFF.

This clone was picked up a small number of times. The protein TCRdb gives is from a much larger clone and does not agree with this DNA's translation at residues 3 and 10, likely a read error; the protein shown here comes from the DNA. This chain links TRDV2 with TRDJ3; TRDD3 aligns across 12 bases. CDR1 and CDR2 from the germline V gene are GEAIGNYY and EKD. This CDR3 has 17 amino acids. CDR3 residues: CASDTGGYSLDTRQMFF. CDR3 in DNA: TGTGCCAGTGACACTGGGGGATACTCCTTGGACACCCGACAGATGTTTTTC.

Worth noting for this clone: The amino acid sequence in TCRdb belongs to a much larger clone and departs from this DNA's translation at residue 15, likely a sequencing read error; the sequence shown is translated from the DNA. The V call is TRDV2, the J call TRDJ3, with 8 bases lining up with TRDD3. The germline V gene encodes CDR1 GEAIGNYY and CDR2 EKD. The CDR3 contains 20 residues. CDR3 sequence reads: CACDTVNWGSSSWDARQMFF. In DNA form, the CDR3 reads TGTGCCTGTGACACCGTAAACTGGGGGTCAAGCTCCTGGGACGCCCGACAGATGTTTTTC.

This clone is labeled large. This specimen includes other DNA sequences encoding the same CDR3. The V call is TRDV2, the J call TRDJ2; 9 bases line up with TRDD3. CDR1 and CDR2 (germline): GEAIGNYY, EKD. The CDR3 is 16 residues long. Trimming took 2 bases from V and 1 from J; bases not matched to a gene: 4. The CDR3 region is CACDILGDNLTAQLFF. DNA for the CDR3: TGTGCCTGTGACATTTTGGGGGATAATTTGACAGCACAACTCTTCTTT.

This clone appeared a few times. Being one base from a much bigger clone, this may be a read error. Other DNA sequences in this sample translate to the same CDR3. This chain uses TRDV3 with TRDJ1; D is undetermined. The CDR3 spans 14 residues. Germline V CDR1 and CDR2: TVYSNPD, GDNSRS (reference sequence). V was pared by 3 bases and J by 6 bases, with 20 bases between. CDR3 nucleotides: TGTGCCTTCCGCACCGTATTCCAACCGTATAAACTCATCTTT. Its protein is CAFRTVFQPYKLIF.

Turning to this clone: TCRdb records a much larger clone's protein for this DNA, with a difference at residue 13 that likely arises from a read error; the protein given is the translation of the DNA. This sequence joins TRDV2 and TRDJ2; TRDD3 agrees at 8 bases. CDR3 size: 15 residues. Per the germline V gene, CDR1 is GEAIGNYY and CDR2 is EKD. The CDR3 nucleotides are TGTGCCTGTGACACCGTGGGGGATTTGACAGCACAACACTTCTTT. Amino acids: CACDTVGDLTAQHFF.

The sample holds a few counts of this clone. A read error likely explains why the TCRdb protein, taken from a much larger clone, differs from this DNA's translation at residue 10; the protein shown is translated from the DNA. This sequence joins TRDV2 and TRDJ1; the D gene is possibly TRDD3 (5 bases). The CDR3 extends over 14 amino acids. Germline CDR1 GEAIGNYY, CDR2 EKD. In DNA form, the CDR3 reads TGTGCCTGTGACAGTGGATATTCCACCGCTAAACTCATCTTT. Its translation: CACDSGYSTAKLIF.

By share, this clone counts as medium-sized (0.01 to 0.1%). In the same sample, other DNA sequences code for this CDR3. The V call is TRDV2, the J call TRDJ3, with 9 bases fitting TRDD3. V lost 3 bases, J lost 0 bases, and 5 bases stayed unmatched. Germline V lookup: CDR1 GEAIGNYY, CDR2 EKD. The CDR3 length is 18 residues. CDR3 region: CACDRLGDRSWDTRQMFF. In DNA form, the CDR3 reads TGTGCCTGTGACCGACTGGGGGACCGCTCCTGGGACACCCGACAGATGTTTTTC.

This clone has just a few counts. This likely traces to a read error, being one base from a far larger clone. This chain connects TRDV2 to TRDJ3, with 8 bases identical to TRDD3. Germline matching of the DNA provided the J gene here, since TCRdb leaves it blank. J lost 3 bases, V lost 5 bases, and 8 bases had no gene match. The CDR3 consists of 17 residues. Germline CDR1 and CDR2: GEAIGNYY and EKD. The CDR3 DNA reads TGTGCCTGTGGGGGATACAGGAGCGTCTGGGACACCCGACAGATGTTTTTC. It translates to CACGGYRSVWDTRQMFF.

This clone was detected only a few times. The chain carries TRDV2 and TRDJ3, with 8 bases identical to TRDD3. This CDR3 has 19 residues. The V and J ends lost 5 bases and 0 bases, in that order; junction bases with no gene match: 11. Germline V CDR1 and CDR2: GEAIGNYY, EKD. CDR3 sequence: CACVKVLGASSWDTRQMFF. CDR3 nucleotide sequence: TGTGCCTGTGTCAAAGTACTGGGGGCGAGCTCCTGGGACACCCGACAGATGTTTTTC.

On this clone itself: For this DNA, TCRdb reports the protein of a much larger clone, which diverges at residue 4, most likely from a read error; the protein presented here is translated directly from the DNA. The chain couples TRDV2 to TRDJ3; TRDD3 matches 7 bases. Germline values: CDR1 GEAIGNYY, CDR2 EKD. This CDR3 region has 18 residues. DNA for the CDR3: TGTGCCTGTGGCACCATACTGGGGAGCTCCTGGGACACCCGACAGATGTTTTTC. Translating it yields CACGTILGSSWDTRQMFF.

This clone has only a few counts. TCRdb's entry gives the protein of a much larger clone, which mismatches this DNA's translation at residue 7, likely from a read error; the protein reported here is translated from the DNA. The chain is built from TRDV2 and TRDJ3, with TRDD3 matching over 8 bases. Trimming cost V 4 bases and J 0 bases; bases outside gene matches: 10. Germline-derived CDR1 and CDR2 are GEAIGNYY and EKD. The CDR3 consists of 19 residues. Here the CDR3 DNA reads TGTGCCTGTGATCAACTGACTGGGGGCAGCTCCTGGGACACCCGACAGATGTTTTTC. Its translation is CACDQLTGGSSWDTRQMFF.

Note on this clone: One base away lies a much larger clone, so this may be a sequencing read error. This specimen includes other DNA sequences encoding the same CDR3. The V call is TRDV2, the J call TRDJ1, with D possibly matching TRDD2 (8 bases). The CDR3 contains 21 residues. Germline CDR1 and CDR2: GEAIGNYY and EKD. In DNA form, the CDR3 reads TGCGCCTGTGACACCGGCCTTCCTAGAGAATGGGGGACCCCCTACACCGATAAACTCATCTTT. Its protein is CACDTGLPREWGTPYTDKLIF.

The table lists this clone with a few counts. TCRdb shows a much larger clone's protein in place of this DNA's translation, and the two differ at residue 7, likely through a read error; the protein shown is translated from the DNA. CDR3 DNA: TGTGCCTGTGACTGGGGGACGAGCTCCTGGGACACCCGACAGATGTTTTTC. Its translation is CACDWGTSSWDTRQMFF. This sequence joins TRDV2 and TRDJ3; 7 bases match TRDD3. The germline V gene encodes CDR1 GEAIGNYY and CDR2 EKD. This CDR3 spans 17 amino acids. V lost 3 bases to trimming and J lost 0 bases; unmatched junction nucleotides: 4.

This clone was picked up a small number of times. Translating this DNA gives a protein that differs at residue 3 from the TCRdb one, which belongs to a much larger clone; a read error is likely, and the protein shown is this translation. Here the CDR3 reads CARDTWGIHGDKLIF. The CDR3 DNA is TGTGCCCGTGACACCTGGGGGATACATGGTGATAAACTCATCTTT. The genes are TRDV2 and TRDJ1; 11 bases match TRDD3. CDR1 GEAIGNYY and CDR2 EKD come from the germline V gene. This CDR3 comprises 15 residues.